The source of this T cell receptor beta chain is a study of CD8 T cells in ankylosing spondylitis (dated by TCRdb to about 2017). In terms of the full investigation: The study profiled T cell receptor beta repertoires in healthy donors and ankylosing spondylitis patients to find disease-linked TCR variants. The full study cohort comprised roughly 24 ankylosing spondylitis patients and some 100 healthy donors. Samples of peripheral blood were taken, and for ankylosing spondylitis patients, synovial fluid was collected as well. Overall results and qualifications from the work: The disease-linked clones were reported to be significantly enriched in matched synovial fluid samples from ankylosing spondylitis patients. Blood from ankylosing spondylitis patients appeared to be characterized by a TCR beta motif composed of about eight highly homologous amino acid variants. Some of the motif variants had been reported before in the synovial fluid and blood of reactive arthritis patients, a finding that suggests common disease-initiation mechanisms. A CD8+ phenotype was shown by the disease-linked clones, which were found at relatively low frequencies in peripheral blood.

The CDR3 contains 12 residues, cysteine and phenylalanine counted. Left in the record is the CDR3 DNA by itself, 36 bases read in frame from the first base. V is reduced by 4 bases and J by 4 bases, leaving a spacing of 8 bases between them. CDR1 and CDR2, looked up from the germline V gene, are SQVTM and ANQGSEA. The reads were generated on an Illumina HiSeq 2500. TCR beta libraries were prepared by quantitative 5'-RACE with molecular barcodes. The paper's processing steps were these. Disease-linked TCR variants were identified with a new computational method built on a probabilistic model of VDJ rearrangement. TCRdb ran its own pipeline on the public reads, namely fastp trimming at Q25 and MiXCR clone calling, and kept in-frame beta chains. Each record represents a unique CDR3 protein, reported with the most common genes and DNA among its rows. The V and J calls were not made by the authors but by TCRdb's processing. The sample contains 250,000 or so distinct CDR3 sequences, 18% of them found a single time. The ten biggest clones cover over 25% of the sample.

The sample holds a few counts of this clonotype. The antigen it binds to is not known. It has no much larger one-base neighbor in the sample; base qualities were not kept. This receptor was obtained from a male donor with ankylosing spondylitis or in good health (not recorded which). Specimen: blood, either unsorted or a sorted T cell fraction (not recorded which). The chain was built from TRBV29-1 and TRBJ2-1; the best D guess is TRBD1, with 6 bases matching. The CDR3 loop reads CSVVDSYNEQFF. The nucleotides are TGCAGCGTTGTGGACAGTTACAATGAGCAGTTCTTC.